A selection of T cell receptor beta chains follows, all from one sample in a study of identical twins' blood T cells. TCRdb itself ran the 5' RACE reads through MiXCR, one entry per CDR3 protein. The data contain roughly 340,000 distinct CDR3 sequences, more than 25% of them singletons. Material for sequencing was PBMCs. All receptors derive from a woman aged 18-49 years in good health. The CDR3 runs from the conserved cysteine through the conserved F or W. The D gene is left open where the match is weak. Where a row states a size, it is once, few, many or the class of an expanded clone; other rows omit it.

j_call,d_call,cdr3_length,clone_size,v_call,cdr3_aa,cdr3_nt
TRBJ2-2,NA,14,NA,TRBV5-1,CASSPDPHTGELFF,TGCGCCAGCAGCCCGGACCCACACACCGGGGAGCTGTTTTTT
TRBJ2-7,TRBD1,12,few,TRBV6-1,CAVYRGPYEQYF,TGTGCCGTCTACAGGGGCCCCTACGAGCAGTACTTC
TRBJ1-5,NA,16,few,TRBV2,CASSVRAGSSNQPQHF,TGTGCCAGCAGTGTTAGGGCAGGGTCAAGCAATCAGCCCCAGCATTTT
TRBJ1-5,NA,13,NA,TRBV20-1,CSARGASNPPQHF,TGCAGTGCTAGAGGGGCGAGCAATCCGCCCCAGCATTTT
TRBJ2-7,NA,13,many,TRBV3-1,CASSRIQGSEQYF,TGTGCCAGCAGCCGCATACAGGGTAGCGAGCAGTACTTC
TRBJ2-7,TRBD2,15,NA,TRBV7-2,CASRLGTSAPCEQYF,TGTGCCAGCAGGCTAGGGACTAGCGCCCCCTGTGAGCAGTACTTC
TRBJ2-5,NA,14,NA,TRBV3-1,CASSQLGGQETQYF,TGTGCCAGCAGCCAATTGGGAGGACAAGAGACCCAGTACTTC
TRBJ2-1,NA,14,NA,TRBV5-6,CASSLIGWWNEQFF,TGTGCCAGCAGCTTGATTGGGTGGTGGAATGAGCAGTTCTTC
TRBJ2-1,NA,15,NA,TRBV5-1,CAISLVSSGSNEQFF,TGCGCCATCAGCTTGGTTAGTAGCGGAAGCAATGAGCAGTTCTTC
TRBJ2-2,NA,14,NA,TRBV7-6,CASSLGMGAGELFF,TGTGCCAGCAGCTTAGGAATGGGCGCCGGGGAGCTGTTTTTT
TRBJ2-2,NA,15,NA,TRBV11-2,CASSRAGEGPGELFF,TGTGCCAGCAGTCGCGCAGGGGAAGGTCCCGGGGAGCTGTTTTTT
TRBJ1-5,NA,14,NA,TRBV7-9,CASSRGGPGQPQHF,TGTGCCAGCAGCCGAGGGGGGCCGGGTCAGCCCCAGCATTTT
TRBJ1-1,NA,15,NA,TRBV30,CAWSNGWAQNTEAFF,TGTGCCTGGAGTAATGGTTGGGCTCAGAACACTGAAGCTTTCTTT
TRBJ2-3,NA,16,few,TRBV7-2,CASSLAPSTSTDTQYF,TGTGCCAGCAGCTTAGCCCCCAGTACTAGCACAGATACGCAGTATTTT
TRBJ1-5,NA,13,NA,TRBV18,CASSPIRGQPQHF,TGTGCCAGCTCACCAATCAGGGGTCAGCCCCAGCATTTT
TRBJ1-1,NA,14,NA,TRBV20-1,CSAAFGGPNTEAFF,TGCAGTGCCGCCTTCGGCGGGCCGAACACTGAAGCTTTCTTT
TRBJ1-4,TRBD1,16,once,TRBV5-1,CASSLSWTGMDEKLFF,TGCGCCAGCAGCTTGTCGTGGACAGGGATGGATGAAAAACTGTTTTTT
TRBJ2-3,TRBD2,17,NA,TRBV27,CASSLASGGAGTDTQYF,TGTGCCAGCAGTTTGGCTAGCGGGGGGGCAGGGACAGATACGCAGTATTTT
TRBJ2-3,NA,14,NA,TRBV29-1,CSVEDGNMRDAQYF,TGCAGCGTTGAAGATGGGAATATGCGAGATGCGCAGTATTTT
TRBJ2-2,NA,14,few,TRBV10-3,CAIRTESNTGELFF,TGTGCCATCAGAACAGAATCGAACACCGGGGAGCTGTTTTTT
TRBJ2-1,NA,13,NA,TRBV5-1,CASESGTADEQFF,TGCGCCAGCGAGAGTGGGACTGCCGATGAGCAGTTCTTC
TRBJ2-7,NA,13,few,TRBV7-9,CAIGRDFPYEQYF,TGTGCCATAGGCAGGGATTTCCCCTACGAGCAGTACTTC
TRBJ1-4,NA,13,NA,TRBV20-1,CSVADRTNEKLFF,TGCAGTGTCGCGGATAGAACTAATGAAAAACTGTTTTTT
TRBJ1-1,NA,14,NA,TRBV5-6,CASSFGTTNTEAFF,TGTGCCAGCAGCTTTGGTACAACAAACACTGAAGCTTTCTTT
TRBJ1-1,TRBD1,14,many,TRBV18,CASSPDQGGTEAFF,TGTGCCAGCTCACCAGATCAGGGGGGCACTGAAGCTTTCTTT
TRBJ1-1,NA,13,NA,TRBV7-9,CASSGNSYTEAFF,TGTGCCAGCAGCGGTAACAGTTACACTGAAGCTTTCTTT
TRBJ2-1,NA,16,few,TRBV12-3/TRBV12-4,CASSFSLRDTYNEQFF,TGTGCCAGCAGTTTCAGTCTTCGGGACACTTACAATGAGCAGTTCTTC
TRBJ2-1,NA,14,NA,TRBV2,CASSRWGPYNEQFF,TGTGCCAGCAGTCGCTGGGGGCCTTACAATGAGCAGTTCTTC
TRBJ2-3,NA,14,few,TRBV5-1,CASSSPPGTDTQYF,TGCGCCAGCAGCTCCCCCCCGGGCACAGATACGCAGTATTTT
TRBJ2-2,NA,14,few,TRBV18,CATAGAKDTGELFF,TGTGCCACCGCTGGGGCGAAGGACACCGGGGAGCTGTTTTTT
TRBJ1-1,NA,14,NA,TRBV2,CASSEYRLNTEAFF,TGTGCCAGCAGTGAATATCGGTTGAACACTGAAGCTTTCTTT
TRBJ2-2,NA,15,NA,TRBV4-1,CASSFKGECTGELFF,TGCGCCAGCAGCTTTAAAGGGGAGTGCACCGGGGAGCTGTTTTTT
TRBJ1-5,NA,15,NA,TRBV20-1,CSAIESTNSNQPQHF,TGCAGTGCTATAGAGAGCACTAATAGCAATCAGCCCCAGCATTTT
TRBJ1-4,NA,15,few,TRBV6-5,CASKRKGSGGEKLFF,TGTGCCAGCAAAAGGAAGGGATCTGGTGGAGAAAAACTGTTTTTT
TRBJ2-3,TRBD2,14,NA,TRBV20-1,CSARTLAGRDTQYF,TGCAGTGCTAGGACACTAGCGGGGCGAGATACGCAGTATTTT
TRBJ2-2,NA,13,NA,TRBV29-1,CSFPGPHTGELFF,TGCAGCTTTCCGGGACCCCACACCGGGGAGCTGTTTTTT
TRBJ2-3,NA,12,few,TRBV14,CASSPNRNTQYF,TGTGCCAGCAGCCCTAACAGAAATACGCAGTATTTT
TRBJ2-1,NA,12,NA,TRBV20-1,CSARVVNNEQFF,TGCAGTGCTAGAGTGGTGAACAATGAGCAGTTCTTC
TRBJ2-1,NA,15,NA,TRBV3-1,CASSPYQGSEDEQFF,TGTGCCAGCAGCCCGTACCAAGGGTCAGAAGATGAGCAGTTCTTC
TRBJ2-4,NA,12,many,TRBV29-1,CSAVGTKNIQYF,TGCAGCGCCGTGGGAACCAAAAACATTCAGTACTTC
TRBJ2-1,TRBD2,15,NA,TRBV6-4,CATVYSGRAYNEQFF,TGTGCCACCGTCTACAGCGGGAGGGCCTACAATGAGCAGTTCTTC
TRBJ2-5,TRBD2,13,NA,TRBV20-1,CSARTSGMETQYF,TGCAGTGCTCGGACTAGCGGGATGGAGACCCAGTACTTC
TRBJ2-7,TRBD2,14,NA,TRBV29-1,CSVGLLADHYEQYF,TGCAGCGTTGGCCTTCTAGCGGACCACTACGAGCAGTACTTC
TRBJ1-6,NA,14,NA,TRBV27,CASSPQVLASPLHF,TGTGCCAGCAGTCCCCAGGTTTTGGCGTCACCCCTCCACTTT
TRBJ1-1,NA,15,NA,TRBV7-9,CASRLLRAASSEAFF,TGTGCCAGCAGGCTTCTCAGGGCCGCGTCGAGTGAAGCTTTCTTT
TRBJ2-3,TRBD2,15,few,TRBV5-1,CASIPSAGETDTQYF,TGCGCCAGCATTCCATCAGCGGGAGAAACAGATACGCAGTATTTT
TRBJ2-3,NA,17,NA,TRBV4-2,CASSQDGTSSYSDTQYF,TGTGCCAGCAGCCAAGATGGAACTAGCTCTTATTCAGATACGCAGTATTTT
TRBJ2-3,TRBD2,16,few,TRBV6-5,CASSRSLAGVGGTQYF,TGTGCCAGCAGTCGTTCCCTAGCGGGGGTAGGGGGTACGCAGTATTTT
TRBJ1-1,TRBD1,16,NA,TRBV11-2,CASSKGQGSGWTEAFF,TGTGCCAGCAGCAAGGGACAGGGGTCGGGGTGGACTGAAGCTTTCTTT
TRBJ1-5,NA,11,NA,TRBV28,CASSVDVTQHF,TGTGCCAGCAGTGTGGATGTGACCCAGCATTTT
TRBJ1-2,TRBD1,14,NA,TRBV10-3,CAISEGQGNYGYTF,TGTGCCATCAGTGAGGGACAGGGAAACTATGGCTACACCTTC
TRBJ1-1,NA,14,NA,TRBV12-3/TRBV12-4,CASRLLSPNTEAFF,TGTGCCAGCAGGCTCCTCTCGCCGAACACTGAAGCTTTCTTT
TRBJ2-2,NA,12,few,TRBV2,CASSSYLRELFF,TGTGCCAGCAGTTCTTACCTCCGGGAGCTGTTTTTT
TRBJ2-5,NA,17,NA,TRBV21-1,CASSNKEREGLQETQYF,TGTGCCAGCAGCAATAAAGAGCGGGAGGGCCTTCAAGAGACCCAGTACTTC
TRBJ2-5,TRBD1,15,NA,TRBV9,CASSGRTGFQETQYF,TGTGCCAGCAGCGGACGGACAGGCTTCCAAGAGACCCAGTACTTC